Below, 6 T cell receptor beta chains from the same sample are listed, as sequenced in a study of T-cell memory formation after mild COVID-19 (dated by TCRdb to the early 2020s). Preparation of the library involved 5' RACE. The data were produced on an Illumina NovaSeq 6000. TCRdb redid the processing of the public reads, applying fastp at Q25 and MiXCR, and retained in-frame beta chains. CDR3 protein duplicates are merged, each entry listing the most common genes and DNA. The sample records over 120,000 distinct CDR3 sequences, roughly 24% of which are singletons. Approximately 25% of the sample comes from the top ten. Material for sequencing was PBMCs or a T cell subset sorted from them (not recorded which). The receptors stem from an adult woman who had mild COVID-19 (a few samples of this study predate the infection). The sample titles of this study are shuffled in the database, so cell type and time point are left out; the donor was told from shared clones.

CDR3 amino acids: CASSLEDLNTEAFF. For the CDR3, the DNA is TGTGCCAGCAGTTTAGAGGACTTGAACACTGAAGCTTTCTTT. This chain joins TRBV12-3 or TRBV12-4 and TRBJ1-1; D ambiguous. This CDR3 is 14 amino acids long. Deletions cut 1 base from V and 0 bases from J, with 6 bases between.

The chain is built from TRBV5-5 and TRBJ2-1; TRBD1 is a possible D gene (5 bases). Looked up from germline, CDR1 is SGHKS and CDR2 is YYEKEE (reference sequence). V lost 6 bases to trimming and J lost 5 bases, with 12 bases between them. The CDR3 length is 13 residues. The CDR3 spells CASIDSGNNEQFF. The DNA of the CDR3 is TGTGCCAGCATAGACAGTGGGAACAATGAGCAGTTCTTC.

This clonotype was seen a handful of times. The genes are TRBV11-2 and TRBJ2-1, with D possibly being TRBD2 (6 bases). Germline V gives CDR1 SGHAT, CDR2 FQNNGV. This CDR3 has 16 residues. Trimming took off 2 bases at V and 3 bases at J, with 14 bases between the two ends. In DNA form, the CDR3 reads TGTGCCAGCAGCTTATGGCGAGGAGGGATCTACAATGAGCAGTTCTTC. Its translation is CASSLWRGGIYNEQFF.

The gene calls are TRBV7-3 and TRBJ2-3, with 7 bases identical to TRBD2. The CDR3 length is 15 residues. The V and J ends lost 2 bases and 6 bases, in that order; junction bases with no gene match: 8. Germline values: CDR1 SGHTA, CDR2 FQGTGA. Written as DNA, the CDR3 is TGTGCCAGCAGCTTAGGGCTAGCGGCCTTGGATACGCAGTATTTT. It translates to CASSLGLAALDTQYF.

J is TRBJ2-7 and V is TRBV29-1; D perhaps matches TRBD1 (6 bases). The V end was cut by 7 bases, the J end by 3 bases, with 13 bases between. The germline V gene has CDR1 SQVTM and CDR2 ANQGSEA. The CDR3 extends over 12 amino acids. In nucleotides, the CDR3 is TGCAGCGCTTTTGTACAGGGCTACGAGCAGTACTTC. As protein: CSAFVQGYEQYF.

This clonotype was detected many times. The rearrangement joins TRBV7-8 to TRBJ2-7, with D unresolved. The V gene lost 2 bases and the J gene lost 1 base, with 12 bases spanning the gap. The V gene's germline CDR1 is SGHVS and CDR2 FQNEAQ. This CDR3 comprises 15 residues. DNA of the CDR3: TGTGCCAGCAGCTTACGGGCAGGCGAATCCTACGAGCAGTACTTC. Protein sequence: CASSLRAGESYEQYF.